What follows describes a single T cell receptor (beta chain). Its target antigen remains unknown. No base qualities exist here, and no much larger clone lies one base off it. Explained via the paper, the time point label denotes: baseline pretreatment blood. The sample's treatment or condition, from its label and the paper: 15 Gy SBRT to primary tumor, nephrectomy 4 weeks later. Serial peripheral blood from radiation-treated patients was sampled at baseline, 2 weeks and 4 weeks after SBRT to track tumor-enriched clonotypes. Renal cell carcinoma with clear cell pathology was present in all patients. The QIAamp DNA Blood Mini Kit (Qiagen) was used to prepare genomic DNA for TCR sequencing. Samples were included in the analyses only if all quality control checks were passed. These data are taken from a study of radiation and T cells in renal cell carcinoma (dated by TCRdb to 2018 to 2020). About the full investigation: Samples came from a clinical trial, in which primary renal cell carcinomas received 15 Gy stereotactic body radiation therapy followed by nephrectomy 4 weeks later. In total, around 53 samples, comprising 26 tumors and some 27 peripheral blood samples, were subjected to TCR beta sequencing. Across all 50 or so samples, several million unique CDR3 nucleotide sequences, encoding 2 million to 3 million unique CDR3 amino acid sequences, were identified.

What the work shows at the level of the full study, not this receptor alone: Changes in the blood repertoire were not tracked past 4 weeks after treatment. Top tumor clonotypes rose in blood from baseline to 2 weeks post-radiation, then contracted by 4 weeks, suggesting transient expansion of tumor-resident clones. Because the trial had a single-armed design, the trial could not examine how radiation dose or scheduling affected the TCR repertoire. Because no pretreatment tumor biopsies were available, whether clonotypes were present in the tumor at baseline could not be determined.

V loses 4 bases at its end and J loses 7 bases; junction bases beyond the gene matches: 12. According to the germline V gene, CDR1 reads SGHTS and CDR2 reads YDEGEE. The CDR3 contains 16 residues, cysteine and phenylalanine counted. The retained sequence is limited to the CDR3, 48 bases, with the frame set at the first base. TCR beta libraries were generated from genomic DNA with the immunoSEQ kit, following the manufacturer's recommendations. Library preparation used a first multiplex PCR with proprietary primers, then a second PCR adding unique barcodes, with bead cleanups after each round. Each sample batch included a kit-provided positive control reaction and a negative control reaction. The final libraries underwent checking on an Agilent 4200 TapeStation D1000 ScreenTape, volumetric pooling, and quantification by qPCR. Sequencing was performed on an Illumina NextSeq500 with a MidOutput 150-cycle cartridge, and 156 Read1 and 15 Index1 cycles were run with kit custom primers. The pooled library was loaded at 0.75 to 1 pM, and approximately 20% PhiX control was spiked in. From the authors' description of their analysis: Vendor-processed data were analyzed in R, with a clonotype defined as all T cells sharing the same CDR3 nucleotide sequence. For clone abundance analyses, frequencies were normalized to the 10,000 most abundant clones in each sample. Public T cell clones, averaging fewer than five per sample, were removed before analysis. An abundance difference of at least 32-fold between compartments was the criterion for calling clonotypes tumor-enriched or baseline blood-enriched. A beta-binomial differential abundance model was used to identify clonotypes that expanded or contracted between blood time points. Similarity between tumor and blood repertoires was quantified using the Baroni-Urbani and Buser coefficient, and groups were compared with two-tailed Wilcoxon tests in R. As stored in TCRdb, this immuneACCESS dataset retains in-frame rearrangements with V and J assigned. A fraction of the clones does not appear; measured against another copy, unresolved V genes explain less than half of the discrepancy, and the remainder lacks a known reason. That table is the source of V, J and clone size, and D and trimming were worked out from the DNA. This sample comprises about 150,000 clones, approximately 90% of them detected only once. Around 4.1% of the sample rests with the top ten.

Sequenced here: blood, sampled from a patient whose treatment included radiotherapy and nephrectomy. The TCR originated in an older woman with renal cell carcinoma. The chain employs TRBV5-8 and TRBJ2-1; the central 9 bases match TRBD1. DNA sequence: TGTGCCAGCAGCCCTGGCTCCGGGACAGGGCGAAATGAGCAGTTCTTC. This sequence encodes CASSPGSGTGRNEQFF.